The clone carrying this TCR beta chain was counted a few times. Its antigen is unidentified. The data originate from a study of T cell responses to AZD1222 COVID-19 vaccine. General observations from the study: Nearly half of unique spike-specific TCRs reportedly avoided B.1.351 and B.1.1.7 mutated regions.

The CDR3 is 13 residues long. V shed 6 bases and J shed 12 bases, with 20 bases lying between them. CDR1 and CDR2 from the germline V gene are LNHDA and SQIVND (reference sequence). Profiled with immunoSEQ multiplex PCR; TCRdb holds only in-frame clones, not every one. The table lists about 110,000 clones, roughly nine tenths of them singletons, with approximately 3.1% in the top ten. This chain joins TRBV19 and TRBJ1-1; D call uncertain. Material: peripheral blood, obtained on day 0 of MenACWY control vaccination. The source of this sequence is an adult in good health. CDR3 nucleotide sequence: TGTGCCAGTAGCCACCGGGCCTATTCCGATCCTTTCTTT. It is translated as CASSHRAYSDPFF.